This TCR beta chain was identified in a study of beta chain features in type 1 diabetes. Study-wide findings and caveats: Reads derived from cDNA could over-represent cells showing high TCR expression. In every one of the four CD4+ subsets, TCRB CDR3s were moderately but significantly shorter in Type 1 diabetes patients.

Based on CD45RO/CCR7/CD25/CD127/CD95/CD27, CD4+ regulatory, stem cell-like memory, naive and central memory cells were sorted. The CDR3 has 11 amino acids. Germline V CDR1 and CDR2: KGHSH, LQKENI. The V and J ends lost 3 bases and 16 bases, in that order; junction bases with no gene match: 6. Expressed TCRB transcripts got sequenced, as all isolated RNA was reverse transcribed. Sequencing used immunoSEQ multiplex PCR; TCRdb keeps in-frame clones, though not all of them. The sample has about 26,000 clones, roughly half seen once. Remarks on this clone: Its target is unknown.

The sequence was collected from a man aged 25 to 40 with type 1 diabetes. Source material: stem cell memory CD4+ T cells from blood. The chain is built from TRBV18 and TRBJ2-1; 7 positions agree with TRBD1. CDR3 in amino acids: CASSPDREHFF. The CDR3 nucleotides are TGTGCCAGCTCACCCGACAGGGAACACTTCTTC.